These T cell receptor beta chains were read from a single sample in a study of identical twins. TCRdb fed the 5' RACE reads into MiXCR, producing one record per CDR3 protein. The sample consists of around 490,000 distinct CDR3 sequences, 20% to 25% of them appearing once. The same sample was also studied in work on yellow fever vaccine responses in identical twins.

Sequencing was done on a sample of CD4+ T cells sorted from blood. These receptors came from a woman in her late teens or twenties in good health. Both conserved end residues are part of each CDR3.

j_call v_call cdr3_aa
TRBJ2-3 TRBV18 CASSPPVPKTDTQYF
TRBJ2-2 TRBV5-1 CASSLSSGSTGELFF
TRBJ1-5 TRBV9 CASSVSPDYSNQPQHF
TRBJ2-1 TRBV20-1 CSARGGVNNEQFF
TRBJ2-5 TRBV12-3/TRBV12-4 CASSPRRGGEETQYF
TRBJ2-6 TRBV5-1 CASTRRSSSSGANVLTF
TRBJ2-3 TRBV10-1 CASSDVGVGSGTQYF
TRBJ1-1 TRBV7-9 CASSSADRGHEAFF
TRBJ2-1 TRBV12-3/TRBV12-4 CASSLGQMVLRDEQFF
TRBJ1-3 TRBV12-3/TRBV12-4 CASRDSLSVGGNTIYF
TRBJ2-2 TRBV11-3 CASSSGVPNTGELFF
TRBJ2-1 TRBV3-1 CASSQIGQQFF
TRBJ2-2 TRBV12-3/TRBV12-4 CASSRLVYTGELFF
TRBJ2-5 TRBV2 CASSIAGGGTGQETQYF
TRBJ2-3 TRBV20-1 CSARTTSGRSTDTQYF
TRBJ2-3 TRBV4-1 CASSQESWTITDTQYF
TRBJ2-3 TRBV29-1 CSVEGGRQGATDTQYF
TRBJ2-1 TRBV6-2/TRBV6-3 CASSSRSYNEQFF
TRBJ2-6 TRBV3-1 CACSLNQGAQGSGANVLTF
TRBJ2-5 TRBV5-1 CASSEGLVSETQYF
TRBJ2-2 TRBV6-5 CASSYAAGSNTGELFF
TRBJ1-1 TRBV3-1 CASSPQQVNTEAFF
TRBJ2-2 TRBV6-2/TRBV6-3 CASSPRNRGYAGELFF
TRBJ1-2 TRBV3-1 CASSNNQPNYGYTF
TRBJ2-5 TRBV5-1 CASSKLAVGQQETQYF
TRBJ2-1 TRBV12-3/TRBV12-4 CASSPQLAGGDEQFF
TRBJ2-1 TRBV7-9 CASSLVERERVYNEQFF
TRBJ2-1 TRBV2 CASLGPTSANNEQFF
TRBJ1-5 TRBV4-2 CASSQDRMNQPQHF
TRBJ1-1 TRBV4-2 CASSQGERERAFF
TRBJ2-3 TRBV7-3 CASSAPRGSGTTDTQYF
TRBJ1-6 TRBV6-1 CASTKTGLRSPLHF
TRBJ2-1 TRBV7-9 CASSLAGEGNEQFF
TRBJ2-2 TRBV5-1 CASSIQGVPGELFF
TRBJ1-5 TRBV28 CASSPPGRGNQPQHF
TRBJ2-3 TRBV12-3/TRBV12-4 CASSFQGTSSTDTQYF
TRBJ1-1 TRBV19 CASSRGRALRPEAFF
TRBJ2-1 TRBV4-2 CASSQEGGGRRDNEQFF
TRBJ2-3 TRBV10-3 CAISEQTVVSTDTQYF
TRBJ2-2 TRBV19 CASSASGNTGELFF
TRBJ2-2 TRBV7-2 CASSQGHTNTGELFF
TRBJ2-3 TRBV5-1 CASSLLGAADTQYF
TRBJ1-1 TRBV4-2 CASSPVDRVTEAFF
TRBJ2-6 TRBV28 CASSLLSQVSGANVLTF
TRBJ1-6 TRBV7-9 CASSTWGSPLHF
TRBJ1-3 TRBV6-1 CASRHDRLSGNTIYF
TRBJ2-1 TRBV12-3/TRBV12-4 CASGGRNSYNEQFF
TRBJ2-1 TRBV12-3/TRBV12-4 CASSSQGQANNEQFF
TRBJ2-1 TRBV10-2 CASRTGAGEQFF
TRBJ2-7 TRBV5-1 CASGEEIGQNEQYF
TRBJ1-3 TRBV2 CASSEDSFLSGNTIYF
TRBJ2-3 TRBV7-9 CASSISSGQVRTDTQYF
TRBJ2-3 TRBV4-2 CASSSSGSGGTDTQYF
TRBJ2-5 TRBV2 CASSEGLVGQETQYF
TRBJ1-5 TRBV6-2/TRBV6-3 CASSYVGVKQPQHF
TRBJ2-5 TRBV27 CASSPWGGGWETQYF
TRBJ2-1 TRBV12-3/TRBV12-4 CASSPRGLAGGRNEQFF
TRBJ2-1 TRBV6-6 CASMLGGDEQFF
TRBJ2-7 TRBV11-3 CASSLVSNPTYEQYF